This TCR beta chain was recovered during a study of T cell responses to AZD1222 COVID-19 vaccine. At the level of the study: Pooled samples include second doses given at about 4 or 12 weeks.

Sequencing used immunoSEQ multiplex PCR; TCRdb keeps in-frame clones, though not all of them. The sample lists roughly 170,000 clones; about 90% were seen once. Comments on this clone: What it recognizes is unknown.

Study-wide points: Within unmutated variant regions lay the reported targets of nearly half of spike-specific TCRs. Repertoires in all cases were sampled only once the peak T cell response had passed.

There are 17 residues in the CDR3. The V segment lost 4 bases and the J segment 4 bases; nucleotides outside the gene matches: 12. Germline V gives CDR1 SGHVS, CDR2 FQNEAQ. The specimen was peripheral blood, collected on day 0 of AZD1222 vaccination. The TCR sequence derives from an adult in good health. The genes are TRBV7-8 and TRBJ2-3, with 9 bases matching TRBD2. The CDR3: CASSSAGTSLVPDTQYF. The CDR3 nucleotides read TGTGCCAGCAGCTCAGCCGGGACTAGCTTAGTCCCAGATACGCAGTATTTT.